The TCR beta chain under discussion was sequenced for a study of shared clonotypes between healthy human individuals. Cells designated naive CD8 were CD45RO-negative and were positively selected for CCR7, with terminally differentiated effector memory CD45RA+ cells excluded. Points on this clone: Its specificity is unknown. This may be a read error: a much more frequent sequence differs by one nucleotide. The same CDR3 can be traced to other DNA sequences in this sample.

Study-wide results and limits: Sharing across four donors was highest in naive CD4 (approximately 5%) and lowest in memory CD8 (about 0.4%). Compared with clonotypes that all four donors shared, non-shared clonotypes had lower generation probabilities.

Libraries were prepared by immunoSEQ multiplex PCR; TCRdb keeps only in-frame clonotypes and omits some of them. The table has approximately 1.9 million clones, around 93% seen once. Per the germline V gene, CDR1 is SGHDN and CDR2 is FVKESK. V was clipped by 1 base and J by 0 bases, with 8 bases between them. CDR3 length: 15 residues. The chain couples TRBV14 to TRBJ2-3, with TRBD1 as a possible D gene (6 bases). The sequence was obtained from a man younger than 30 in good health. Some clones in this sample may be carry-over from other donors' samples. The sequenced sample consisted of naive CD8+ T cells from PBMCs. CDR3 sequence: CASSQGTASTDTQYF. The DNA for the CDR3 is TGTGCCAGCAGCCAAGGGACAGCGAGCACAGATACGCAGTATTTT.